The 14 T cell receptor beta chains presented below share a single source sample, sequenced in a study of T cell changes during pregnancy in multiple sclerosis. Profiling relied on immunoSEQ multiplex PCR, and the TCRdb table lists in-frame clones only, not all of them. In the table there are under 20,000 clones, 70% to 90% of which are singletons. The sequencing used CD8+ T cells from peripheral blood mononuclear cells, collected after pregnancy. Receptors originate from a female donor with multiple sclerosis, enrolled in a pregnancy study.

This chain links TRBV27 with TRBJ2-1; TRBD2 aligns across 9 bases. Germline CDR1 reads MNHEY; CDR2 reads SMNVEV (reference sequence). This CDR3 spans 16 amino acids. Trimming at V came to 4 bases and at J to 8 bases, leaving 12 bases not matched to a gene. CDR3 bases: TGTGCCAGCAGTTCCTGGGCGGGAGGGGCCTGGGATGAGCAGTTCTTC. This sequence encodes CASSSWAGGAWDEQFF.

The table lists this clone with a count of one. The chain is built from TRBV19 and TRBJ1-5; D ambiguous. The germline V gene has CDR1 LNHDA and CDR2 SQIVND (reference sequence). CDR3 size: 14 residues. The V end was cut by 3 bases, the J end by 4 bases, with 10 bases between. This CDR3 is CASSIWQVNQPQHF. CDR3 coding DNA: TGTGCCAGTAGTATTTGGCAGGTTAATCAGCCCCAGCATTTT.

The chain joins TRBV2 to TRBJ1-2, with 7 bases identical to TRBD1. Germline V lookup: CDR1 SNHLY, CDR2 FYNNEI. The V gene end was trimmed by 6 bases and the J gene end by 5 bases; junction bases not matched to a gene: 9. The CDR3 sequence is 14 residues long. CDR3 region: CASSPDRDSYGYTF. The CDR3 region has the DNA TGTGCCAGCAGCCCTGACAGGGATTCTTATGGCTACACCTTC.

The J gene is TRBJ1-1, the V gene TRBV28; weak D call: TRBD1 (5 bases). Trimming took 4 bases from V and 4 from J, leaving 13 bases between them. Per the germline V gene, CDR1 is MDHEN and CDR2 is SYDVKM. CDR3 length: 14 amino acids. The CDR3 region is CASSSPRGFTEAFF. Here the CDR3 DNA reads TGTGCCAGCAGTTCCCCAAGGGGATTCACTGAAGCTTTCTTT.

This rearrangement joins TRBV7-9 to TRBJ2-1; D remains unclear. CDR3 length: 12 residues. Trimming shortened V by 4 bases and J by 5 bases, and 6 bases separated the two germline ends. Germline V gene data show CDR1 as SEHNR and CDR2 as FQNEAQ (reference sequence). The CDR3 is CASSSSDNEQFF. The CDR3 nucleotides read TGTGCCAGCAGCTCGTCTGACAATGAGCAGTTCTTC.

The chain joins TRBV11-2 to TRBJ2-7; D is ambiguous. V was cut by 5 bases and J by 4 bases, with 6 bases left in between. Germline V gene sequence: CDR1 SGHAT, CDR2 FQNNGV. CDR3 length: 11 amino acids. Here the CDR3 DNA reads TGTGCCAGCAGCGTACTTTACGAGCAGTACTTC. It is translated as CASSVLYEQYF.

The chain recombines TRBV7-9 with TRBJ2-7, with a possible D match to TRBD1 (5 bases). The CDR3 sequence is 12 residues long. From germline, CDR1 is SEHNR and CDR2 FQNEAQ (reference sequence). Between the trimmed V and J ends, which lost 5 bases and 5 bases, there was a span of 10 bases. CDR3 amino acids: CASSLRQHEQYF. In DNA form, the CDR3 reads TGTGCCAGCAGCCTCCGACAGCACGAGCAGTACTTC. Using reference TRBV7-9 and TRBJ2-7 for the parts outside the CDR3, the full variable domain is DTGVSQNPRHKITKRGQNVTFRCDPISEHNRLYWYRQTLGQGPEFLTYFQNEAQLEKSRLLSDRFSAERPKGSFSTLEIQRTEQGDSAMYLCASSLRQHEQYFGPGTRLTVT.

The chain links TRBV5-6 to TRBJ2-3, with a weak D call TRBD2 (7 bases). Trimming cost V 0 bases and J 1 base, with 12 bases left between them. CDR3 length equals 16 residues. Germline CDR1 SGHDT, CDR2 YYEEEE. The CDR3 nucleotides are TGTGCCAGCAGCTTGGGTGCGGGGGCAGGCACAGATACGCAGTATTTT. This codes for CASSLGAGAGTDTQYF.

This clone was observed a few times. J is TRBJ2-7 and V is TRBV9, with 10 bases matching TRBD2. Germline loops: CDR1 SGDLS, CDR2 YYNGEE. The V segment lost 0 bases and the J segment 3 bases; nucleotides outside the gene matches: 9. The CDR3 spans 17 residues. CDR3 in amino acids: CASSVEGTSGTDYEQYF. The CDR3 coding sequence is TGTGCCAGCAGCGTAGAAGGAACTAGCGGGACGGACTACGAGCAGTACTTC.

The chain links TRBV11-1 to TRBJ2-7, with D tentatively TRBD2 (6 bases). CDR1 is SGHAT and CDR2 is FQDESV in the germline V gene (reference sequence). The CDR3 is made up of 16 amino acids. Trimming stripped 4 bases from V and 0 bases from J, with 16 bases between. The DNA of the CDR3 is TGTGCCAGCAGCTCTCAGGGTAGTAGCGGCTCCTACGAGCAGTACTTC. Its translation: CASSSQGSSGSYEQYF. The full variable domain, rest sourced from reference TRBV11-1 and TRBJ2-7, is EAEVAQSPRYKITEKSQAVAFWCDPISGHATLYWYRQILGQGPELLVQFQDESVVDDSQLPKDRFSAERLKGVDSTLKIQPAELGDSAMYLCASSSQGSSGSYEQYFGPGTRLTVT.

This clone has more than one count but fewer than ten. V usage is TRBV6-4 and J usage is TRBJ1-2; TRBD1 agrees at 7 bases. The CDR3 has 13 residues. Germline trimming cut 6 bases from V and 6 bases from J; bases unmatched to any gene: 7. Germline V lookup: CDR1 MRHNA, CDR2 SNTAGT. In nucleotides, the CDR3 is TGTGCCAGCAGCCCTACAGGGGTCGATGGCTACACCTTC. It specifies CASSPTGVDGYTF.

The V call is TRBV7-3, the J call TRBJ2-7; 9 bases map to TRBD2. The CDR3 loop spans 15 amino acids. V gave up 3 bases and J gave up 3 bases; unmatched junction bases: 6. Germline CDR1 reads SGHTA; CDR2 reads FQGTGA. The chain's CDR3 is CASSLLAGQFYEQYF. The CDR3 DNA follows: TGTGCCAGCAGCTTGCTAGCGGGGCAGTTCTACGAGCAGTACTTC.

This clone occurred once. The rearrangement uses TRBV29-1 and TRBJ2-3, with TRBD1 matching over 8 bases. Looked up from germline, CDR1 is SQVTM and CDR2 is ANQGSEA. The CDR3 totals 13 residues. J was trimmed by 4 bases and V by 6 bases; bases with no gene match: 6. The chain's CDR3 is CSVARGRADTQYF. The CDR3 nucleotides are TGCAGCGTCGCCAGGGGGCGTGCAGATACGCAGTATTTT.

This clone was picked up one time. The rearrangement links TRBV11-2 to TRBJ2-1; D remains unclear. Deletions cut 5 bases from V and 10 bases from J, with 9 bases between. This CDR3 comprises 11 residues. Germline loops: CDR1 SGHAT, CDR2 FQNNGV. The CDR3, as DNA: TGTGCCAGCAGCGGAGTTCTCGAGCAGTTCTTC. Protein sequence: CASSGVLEQFF.